Sequencing of this T cell receptor beta chain was carried out in a study of blood T cell repertoires in COVID-19. As for the study in general: COVID-19 samples collected from the United States, Italy and Spain covered acute and convalescent phases. PBMCs, B-cell-depleted T cells, or T cells provided the cDNA or gDNA that made up the material.

Study processing details: Amplified reference gene primers provided the basis for estimating nucleated cell counts. The data were produced by immunoSEQ multiplex PCR, yet TCRdb's version contains in-frame clones alone and is incomplete. V and J calls and clone size are those listed in that table; D and trimming were worked out from the DNA. The repertoire has some 110,000 clones, about three quarters of them found once; the top ten carry about 6.8%. The CDR3 sequence is 13 residues long. The V gene's germline CDR1 is SGHRS and CDR2 YFSETQ. Trimming took off 3 bases at V and 6 bases at J, with 13 bases between the two ends.

V and J are TRBV5-1 and TRBJ2-7; maybe TRBD2 (6 bases). The source of this sequence is a man between 65 and 85 years old with acute or convalescent COVID-19. The sample consisted of peripheral blood. CDR3 sequence: CASSSGLLGEQYF. In DNA, the CDR3 is TGCGCCAGCAGCTCGGGACTCCTCGGCGAGCAGTACTTC. Complete variable domain (other parts from reference TRBV5-1 and TRBJ2-7): KAGVTQTPRYLIKTRGQQVTLSCSPISGHRSVSWYQQTPGQGLQFLFEYFSETQRNKGNFPGRFSGRQFSNSRSEMNVSTLELGDSALYLCASSSGLLGEQYFGPGTRLTVT.